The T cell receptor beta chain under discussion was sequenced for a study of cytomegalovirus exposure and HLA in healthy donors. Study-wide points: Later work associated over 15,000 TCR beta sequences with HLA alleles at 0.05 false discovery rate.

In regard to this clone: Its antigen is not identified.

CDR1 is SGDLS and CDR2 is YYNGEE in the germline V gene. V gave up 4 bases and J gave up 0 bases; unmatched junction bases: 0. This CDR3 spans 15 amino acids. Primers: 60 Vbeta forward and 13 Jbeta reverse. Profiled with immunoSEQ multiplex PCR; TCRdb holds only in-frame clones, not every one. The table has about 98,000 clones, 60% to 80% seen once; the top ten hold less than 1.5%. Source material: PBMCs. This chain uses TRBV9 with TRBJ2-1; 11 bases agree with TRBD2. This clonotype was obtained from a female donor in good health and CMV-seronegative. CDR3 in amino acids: CASSTSGGSYNEQFF. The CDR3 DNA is TGTGCCAGCAGCACTAGCGGGGGCTCCTACAATGAGCAGTTCTTC.